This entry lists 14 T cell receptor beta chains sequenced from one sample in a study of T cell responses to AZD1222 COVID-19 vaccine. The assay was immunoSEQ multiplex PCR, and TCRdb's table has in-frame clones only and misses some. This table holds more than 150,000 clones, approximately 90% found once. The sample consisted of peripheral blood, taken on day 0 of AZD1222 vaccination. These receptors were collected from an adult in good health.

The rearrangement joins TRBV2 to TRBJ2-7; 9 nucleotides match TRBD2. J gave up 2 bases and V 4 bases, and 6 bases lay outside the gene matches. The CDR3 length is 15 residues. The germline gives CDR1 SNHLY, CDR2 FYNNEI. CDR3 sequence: CASSGTSAPTYEQYF. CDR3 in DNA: TGTGCCAGCAGTGGGACTAGCGCACCTACCTACGAGCAGTACTTC. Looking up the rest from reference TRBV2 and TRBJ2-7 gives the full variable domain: EPEVTQTPSHQVTQMGQEVILRCVPISNHLYFYWYRQILGQKVEFLVSFYNNEISEKSEIFDDQFSVERPDGSNFTLKIRSTKLEDSAMYFCASSGTSAPTYEQYFGPGTRLTVT.

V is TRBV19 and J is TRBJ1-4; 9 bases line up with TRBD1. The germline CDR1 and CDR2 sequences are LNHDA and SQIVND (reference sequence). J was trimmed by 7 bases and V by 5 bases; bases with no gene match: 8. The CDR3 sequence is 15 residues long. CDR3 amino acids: CASSDYRGPGEKLFF. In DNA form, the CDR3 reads TGTGCCAGTAGTGACTACAGGGGGCCGGGTGAAAAACTGTTTTTT.

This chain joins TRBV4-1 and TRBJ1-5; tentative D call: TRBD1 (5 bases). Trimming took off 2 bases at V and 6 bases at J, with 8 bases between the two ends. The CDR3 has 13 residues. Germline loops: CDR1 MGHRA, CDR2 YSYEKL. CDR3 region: CASSQSRAQPQHF. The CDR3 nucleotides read TGCGCCAGCAGCCAAAGCAGGGCTCAGCCCCAGCATTTT.

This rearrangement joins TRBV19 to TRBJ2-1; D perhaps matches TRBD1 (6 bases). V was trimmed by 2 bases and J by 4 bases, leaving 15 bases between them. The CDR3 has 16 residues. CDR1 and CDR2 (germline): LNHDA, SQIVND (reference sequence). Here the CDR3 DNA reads TGTGCCAGTAGTATATCTCCAGGGGCGCTTTACAATGAGCAGTTCTTC. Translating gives CASSISPGALYNEQFF.

The DNA for the CDR3 is TGTGCCTGGATGCGGGGGGAAAAACTGTTTTTT. Translation: CAWMRGEKLFF. This chain joins TRBV30 and TRBJ1-4, with D tentatively TRBD1 (5 bases). This CDR3 comprises 11 residues. Trimming pared 4 bases from V and 8 bases from J, leaving 8 bases between. The germline V gene has CDR1 GTSNPN and CDR2 SVGIG (reference sequence).

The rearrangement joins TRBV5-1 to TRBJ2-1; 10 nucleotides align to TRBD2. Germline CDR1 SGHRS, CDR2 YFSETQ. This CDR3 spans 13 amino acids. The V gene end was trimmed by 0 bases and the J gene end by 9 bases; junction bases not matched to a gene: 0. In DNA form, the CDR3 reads TGCGCCAGCAGCTTGGTAGCGGGGGGTGAGCAGTTCTTC. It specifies CASSLVAGGEQFF. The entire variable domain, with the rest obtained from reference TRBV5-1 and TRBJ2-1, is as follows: KAGVTQTPRYLIKTRGQQVTLSCSPISGHRSVSWYQQTPGQGLQFLFEYFSETQRNKGNFPGRFSGRQFSNSRSEMNVSTLELGDSALYLCASSLVAGGEQFFGPGTRLTVL.

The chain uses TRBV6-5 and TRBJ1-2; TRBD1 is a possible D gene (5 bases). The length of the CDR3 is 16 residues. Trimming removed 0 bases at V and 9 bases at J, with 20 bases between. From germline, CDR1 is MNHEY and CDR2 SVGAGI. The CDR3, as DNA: TGTGCCAGCAGTTACTCTTTCAGTACAGGTGGTTATAGCTACACCTTC. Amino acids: CASSYSFSTGGYSYTF.

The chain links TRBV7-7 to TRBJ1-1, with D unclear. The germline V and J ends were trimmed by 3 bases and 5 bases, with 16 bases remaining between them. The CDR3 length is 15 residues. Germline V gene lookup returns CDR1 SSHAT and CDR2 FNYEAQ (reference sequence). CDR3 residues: CASSLTDQPGTEAFF. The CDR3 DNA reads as TGTGCCAGCAGCTTGACTGACCAGCCGGGGACTGAAGCTTTCTTT.

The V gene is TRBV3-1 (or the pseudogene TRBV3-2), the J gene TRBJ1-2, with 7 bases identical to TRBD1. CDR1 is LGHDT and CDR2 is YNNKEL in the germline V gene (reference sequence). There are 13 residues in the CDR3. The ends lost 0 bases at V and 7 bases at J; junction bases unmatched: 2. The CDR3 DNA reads TGTGCCAGCAGCCAAGAGTCAGGGGGTGGCTACACCTTC. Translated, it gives CASSQESGGGYTF.

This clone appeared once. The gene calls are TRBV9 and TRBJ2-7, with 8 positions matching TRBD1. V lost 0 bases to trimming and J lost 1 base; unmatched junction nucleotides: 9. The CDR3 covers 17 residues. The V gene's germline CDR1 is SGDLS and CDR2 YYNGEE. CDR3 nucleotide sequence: TGTGCCAGCAGCGTAGAGCCAGGGGGCACAACATCCTACGAGCAGTACTTC. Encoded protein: CASSVEPGGTTSYEQYF.

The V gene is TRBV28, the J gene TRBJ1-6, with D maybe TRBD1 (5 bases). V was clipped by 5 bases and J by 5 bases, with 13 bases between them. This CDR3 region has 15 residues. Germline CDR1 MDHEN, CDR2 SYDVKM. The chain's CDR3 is CASSPAGGDNSPLHF. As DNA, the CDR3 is TGTGCCAGCAGTCCGGCTGGGGGAGATAATTCACCCCTCCACTTT.

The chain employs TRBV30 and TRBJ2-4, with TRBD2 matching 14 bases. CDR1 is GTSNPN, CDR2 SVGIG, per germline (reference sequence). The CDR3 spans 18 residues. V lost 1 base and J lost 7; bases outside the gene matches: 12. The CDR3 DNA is TGTGCCTGGAGTGCTCCCGAGACTAGCGGGAGGGCCAGGAACATTCAGTACTTC. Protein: CAWSAPETSGRARNIQYF.

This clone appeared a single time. This chain's CDR3 is CASSVRETSGSGRNTQYF. The CDR3 region has the DNA TGTGCCAGCAGCGTTAGGGAAACTAGCGGGAGCGGAAGGAATACGCAGTATTTT. The chain carries TRBV9 and TRBJ2-3, with 11 bases that match TRBD2. The CDR3 is 18 amino acids. CDR1 SGDLS and CDR2 YYNGEE come from the germline V gene. V was pared by 2 bases and J by 7 bases, with 15 bases of the junction left unmatched.

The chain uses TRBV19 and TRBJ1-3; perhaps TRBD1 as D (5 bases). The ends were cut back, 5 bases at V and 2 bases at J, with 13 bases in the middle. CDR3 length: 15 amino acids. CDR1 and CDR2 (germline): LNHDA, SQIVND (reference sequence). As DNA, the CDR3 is TGTGCCAGTAGTCTGACAGCCAAGCCTGGAAACACCATATATTTT. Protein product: CASSLTAKPGNTIYF.